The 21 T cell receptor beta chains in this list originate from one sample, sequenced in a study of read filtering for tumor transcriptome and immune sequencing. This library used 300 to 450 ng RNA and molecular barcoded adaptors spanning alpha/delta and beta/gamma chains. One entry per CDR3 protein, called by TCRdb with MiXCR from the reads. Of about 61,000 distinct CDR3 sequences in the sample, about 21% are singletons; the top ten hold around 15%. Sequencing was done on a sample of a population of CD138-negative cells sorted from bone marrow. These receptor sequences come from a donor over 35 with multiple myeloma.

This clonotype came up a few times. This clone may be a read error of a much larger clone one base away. Here the CDR3 DNA reads TGTGCCAGTCAGGAAGCAGGCGAAGGGAACACTGAAGCTTTCTTT. This sequence encodes CASQEAGEGNTEAFF. The rearrangement links TRBV28 to TRBJ1-1; D is ambiguous. The CDR3 is made up of 15 amino acids. V lost 9 bases, J lost 1 base, and 18 bases lay in between. Germline loops: CDR1 MDHEN, CDR2 SYDVKM.

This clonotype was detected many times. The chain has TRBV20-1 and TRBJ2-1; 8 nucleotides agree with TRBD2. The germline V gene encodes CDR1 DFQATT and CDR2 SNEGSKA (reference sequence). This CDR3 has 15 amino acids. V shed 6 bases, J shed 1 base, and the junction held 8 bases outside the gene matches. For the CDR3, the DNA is TGCAGTGCCATACTAGCGGCAACGTCCTACAATGAGCAGTTCTTC. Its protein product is CSAILAATSYNEQFF.

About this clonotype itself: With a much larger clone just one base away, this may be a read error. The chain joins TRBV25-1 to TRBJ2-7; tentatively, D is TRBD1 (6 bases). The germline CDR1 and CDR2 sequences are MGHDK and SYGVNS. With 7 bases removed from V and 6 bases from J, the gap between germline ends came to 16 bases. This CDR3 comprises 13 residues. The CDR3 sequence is CASKAQGPFEQYF. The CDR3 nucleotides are TGTGCCAGCAAAGCACAGGGTCCCTTCGAGCAGTACTTC.

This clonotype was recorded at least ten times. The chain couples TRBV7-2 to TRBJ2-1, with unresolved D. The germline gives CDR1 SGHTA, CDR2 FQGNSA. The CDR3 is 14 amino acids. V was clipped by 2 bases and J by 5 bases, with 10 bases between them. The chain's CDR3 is CASSLSSRNNEQFF. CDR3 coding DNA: TGTGCCAGCAGCTTATCCAGTAGAAACAATGAGCAGTTCTTC.

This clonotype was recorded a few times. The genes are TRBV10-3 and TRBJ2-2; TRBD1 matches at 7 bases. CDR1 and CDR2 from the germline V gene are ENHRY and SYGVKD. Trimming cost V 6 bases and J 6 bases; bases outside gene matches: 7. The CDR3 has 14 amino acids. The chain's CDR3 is CAIRTRQGPGELFF. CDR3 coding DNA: TGTGCCATCAGGACCCGACAGGGTCCCGGGGAGCTGTTTTTT.

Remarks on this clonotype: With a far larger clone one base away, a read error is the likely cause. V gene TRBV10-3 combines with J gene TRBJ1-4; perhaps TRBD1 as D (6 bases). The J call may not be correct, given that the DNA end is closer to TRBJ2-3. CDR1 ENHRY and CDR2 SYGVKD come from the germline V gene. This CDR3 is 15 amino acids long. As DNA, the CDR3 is TGTGCCATCAGTGAGTCAGACAGGAGCACAGATGCGCAGTATTTT. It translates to CAISESDRSTDAQYF.

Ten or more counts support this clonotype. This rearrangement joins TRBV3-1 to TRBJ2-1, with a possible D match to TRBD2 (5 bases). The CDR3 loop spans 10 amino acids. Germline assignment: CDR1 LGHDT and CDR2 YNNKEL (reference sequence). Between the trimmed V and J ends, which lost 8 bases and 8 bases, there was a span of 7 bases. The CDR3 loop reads CASGSDEQFF. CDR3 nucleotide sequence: TGTGCCAGCGGGAGCGATGAGCAGTTCTTC.

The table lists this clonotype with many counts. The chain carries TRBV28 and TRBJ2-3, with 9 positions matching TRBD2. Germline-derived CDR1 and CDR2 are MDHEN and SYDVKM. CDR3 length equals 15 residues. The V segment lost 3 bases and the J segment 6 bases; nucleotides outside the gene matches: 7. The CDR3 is CASSFRLAGYDTQYF. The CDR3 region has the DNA TGTGCCAGCAGTTTCCGTCTAGCGGGATACGATACGCAGTATTTT.

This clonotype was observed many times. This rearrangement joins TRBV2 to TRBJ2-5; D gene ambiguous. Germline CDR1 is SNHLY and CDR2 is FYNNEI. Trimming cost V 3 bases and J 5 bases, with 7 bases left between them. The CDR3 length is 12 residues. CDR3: CASSDSWETQYF. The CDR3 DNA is TGTGCCAGCAGTGATTCGTGGGAGACCCAGTACTTC.

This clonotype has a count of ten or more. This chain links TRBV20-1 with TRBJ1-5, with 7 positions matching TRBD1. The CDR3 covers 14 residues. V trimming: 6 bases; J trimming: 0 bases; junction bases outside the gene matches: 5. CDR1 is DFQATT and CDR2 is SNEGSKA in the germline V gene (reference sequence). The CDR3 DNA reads TGCAGTGCAGTGGGGACAGTTAGCAATCAGCCCCAGCATTTT. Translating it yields CSAVGTVSNQPQHF.

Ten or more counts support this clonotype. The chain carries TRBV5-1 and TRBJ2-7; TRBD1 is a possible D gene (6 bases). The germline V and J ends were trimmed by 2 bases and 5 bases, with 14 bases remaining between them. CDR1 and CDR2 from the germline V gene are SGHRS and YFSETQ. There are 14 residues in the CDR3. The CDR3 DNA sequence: TGCGCCAGCAGCTTAACGGGCCCAGGGGACGAGCAGTACTTC. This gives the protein CASSLTGPGDEQYF.

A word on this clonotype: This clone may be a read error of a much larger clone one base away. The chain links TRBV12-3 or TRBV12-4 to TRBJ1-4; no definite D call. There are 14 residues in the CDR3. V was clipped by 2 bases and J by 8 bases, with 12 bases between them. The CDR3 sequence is CASSLSSGGEKLFF. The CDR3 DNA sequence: TGTGCCAGCAGTTTAAGCAGCGGTGGGGAAAAACTGTTTTTT.

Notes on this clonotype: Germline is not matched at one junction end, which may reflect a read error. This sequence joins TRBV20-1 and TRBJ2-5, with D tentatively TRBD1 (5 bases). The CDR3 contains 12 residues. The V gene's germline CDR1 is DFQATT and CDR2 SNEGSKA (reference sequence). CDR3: CSSIFGQETQHF. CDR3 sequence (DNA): TGCAGTTCAATCTTCGGACAAGAGACCCAGCACTTC.

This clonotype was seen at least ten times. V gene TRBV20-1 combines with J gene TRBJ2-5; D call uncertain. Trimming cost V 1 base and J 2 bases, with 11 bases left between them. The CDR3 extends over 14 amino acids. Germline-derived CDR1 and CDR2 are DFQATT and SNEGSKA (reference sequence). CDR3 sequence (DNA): TGCAGTGCTAGAGGTGGTTTTGGACAAGAGACCCAGTACTTC. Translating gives CSARGGFGQETQYF.

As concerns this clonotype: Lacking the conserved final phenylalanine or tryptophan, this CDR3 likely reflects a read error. CDR3 nucleotides: TGCGCCAGCAGCCGAGACCGTCAGCGGGGGGGCCTTGAGCAGTTCCTC. Residues: CASSRDRQRGGLEQFL. The genes are TRBV4-1 and TRBJ2-1; TRBD2 aligns across 10 bases. V lost 4 bases to trimming and J lost 9 bases; unmatched junction nucleotides: 12. The germline V gene has CDR1 MGHRA and CDR2 YSYEKL. The CDR3 totals 16 residues.

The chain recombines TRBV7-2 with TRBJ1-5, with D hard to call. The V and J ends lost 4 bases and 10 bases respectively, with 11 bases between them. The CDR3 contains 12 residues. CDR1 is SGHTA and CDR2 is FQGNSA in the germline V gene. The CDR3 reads CASSYSRFPQHF. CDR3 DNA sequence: TGTGCCAGCAGCTATTCCCGGTTCCCCCAGCATTTT.

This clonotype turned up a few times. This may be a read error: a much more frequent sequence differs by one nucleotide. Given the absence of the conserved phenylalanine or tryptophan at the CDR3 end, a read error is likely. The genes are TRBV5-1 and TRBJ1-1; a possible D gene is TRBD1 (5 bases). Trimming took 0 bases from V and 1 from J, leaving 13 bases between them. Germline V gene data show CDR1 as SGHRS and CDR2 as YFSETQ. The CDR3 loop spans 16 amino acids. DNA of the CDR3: TGCGCCAGCAGCTTGGTGGGGGGAATCAGGAACACTGAAGCTTTCCTT. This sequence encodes CASSLVGGIRNTEAFL.

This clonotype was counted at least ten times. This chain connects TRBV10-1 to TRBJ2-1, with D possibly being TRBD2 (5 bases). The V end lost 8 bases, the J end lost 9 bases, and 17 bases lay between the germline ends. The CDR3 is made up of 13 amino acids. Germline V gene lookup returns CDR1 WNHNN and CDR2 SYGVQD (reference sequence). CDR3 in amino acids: CASRSNWESEQFF. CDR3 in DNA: TGCGCCAGCCGAAGCAATTGGGAGAGTGAGCAGTTCTTC.

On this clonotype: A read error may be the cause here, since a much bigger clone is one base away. CDR3 region: CAISVPSGGGFTGTQYF. The CDR3 DNA reads TGTGCCATCAGTGTCCCCTCTGGAGGGGGGTTCACAGGTACGCAGTATTTT. This chain uses TRBV10-3 with TRBJ1-4; D is tentatively TRBD1 or TRBD2 (6 bases each). The closer fit of TRBJ2-3 to the DNA end suggests the J call may be wrong. The CDR3 runs to 17 residues. Germline V gives CDR1 ENHRY, CDR2 SYGVKD.

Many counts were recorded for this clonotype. CDR3 in amino acids: CASSLPGLAGGPDEQFF. CDR3 DNA: TGTGCCAGCAGCTTACCGGGACTAGCGGGGGGGCCCGATGAGCAGTTCTTC. This chain joins TRBV5-6 and TRBJ2-1; 16 bases fit TRBD2. In germline, CDR1 is SGHDT, CDR2 YYEEEE. The CDR3 is 17 residues long. With 2 bases clipped from V and 8 bases from J, the junction kept 7 bases outside the gene matches.

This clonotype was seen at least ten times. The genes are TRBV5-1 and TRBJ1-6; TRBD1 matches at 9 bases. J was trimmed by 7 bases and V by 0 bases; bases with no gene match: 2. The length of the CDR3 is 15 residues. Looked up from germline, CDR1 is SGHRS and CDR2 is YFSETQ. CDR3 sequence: CASSLAGTGNSPLHF. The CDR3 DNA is TGCGCCAGCAGCTTGGCCGGGACAGGGAATTCACCCCTCCACTTT.